The rows below give T cell receptor beta chains drawn from one sample of a study of cytomegalovirus exposure and HLA in healthy donors. The data were produced by immunoSEQ multiplex PCR, yet TCRdb's version contains in-frame clones alone and is incomplete. The sample includes roughly 92,000 clones, approximately 7.1% of them seen just once. The specimen was PBMCs. Source of these receptors: a man aged 45-65 years in good health and CMV-seronegative. Each CDR3 is given with its conserved first and last residue. D genes are given only for firm matches. Size is omitted from some rows. Given values are once, few, many or a class for expanded clones.

CDR3 protein,CDR3 DNA,V gene,clone size,J gene,D gene
CASTREGMVDQPQNF,TGTGCCAGCACACGGGAGGGAATGGTAGATCAGCCCCAGAATTTT,TRBV2,.,TRBJ1-5,.
CASRPVTGVQETQYF,TGTGCCAGCAGACCCGTGACAGGGGTCCAAGAGACCCAGTACTTC,TRBV25-1,few,TRBJ2-5,TRBD1
CASSPDTTQGYTF,TGTGCCAGCTCACCTGATACCACCCAGGGCTACACCTTC,TRBV18,.,TRBJ1-2,.
CASSPAGAGGRGTGELFF,TGCGCCAGCAGCCCGGCGGGAGCGGGGGGGCGCGGCACCGGGGAGCTGTTTTTT,TRBV4-1,few,TRBJ2-2,TRBD2
CASSSRQGVGNQPQHF,TGTGCCAGCAGCTCACGACAGGGAGTGGGCAATCAGCCCCAGCATTTT,TRBV28,few,TRBJ1-5,TRBD1
CAWVGGFTGELFF,TGTGCCTGGGTGGGAGGGTTCACCGGGGAGCTGTTTTTT,TRBV30,few,TRBJ2-2,TRBD2
CASSLGQGITGTDTQYF,TGTGCCAGCAGCTTAGGGCAGGGTATTACGGGCACAGATACGCAGTATTTT,TRBV7-3,.,TRBJ2-3,.
CSVGGGNTEAFF,TGCAGCGTTGGCGGAGGGAACACTGAAGCTTTCTTT,TRBV29-1,few,TRBJ1-1,.
CASGERGALEETQYF,TGTGCCAGTGGGGAACGGGGGGCGCTTGAGGAGACCCAGTACTTC,TRBV9,few,TRBJ2-5,.
CASSPYARGTDTQYF,TGTGCCAGCAGCCCTTATGCACGGGGCACAGATACGCAGTATTTT,TRBV27,.,TRBJ2-3,.
CASSQGLAVTYEQYF,TGCGCCAGCAGCCAAGGACTAGCGGTAACCTACGAGCAGTACTTC,TRBV4-3,few,TRBJ2-7,TRBD2
CASSSGQNNTDTQYF,TGTGCCAGCAGCTCGGGACAGAACAACACAGATACGCAGTATTTT,TRBV11-3,.,TRBJ2-3,TRBD1
CASSKTQGTGNTIYF,TGTGCCAGCAGCAAAACCCAGGGGACTGGAAACACCATATATTTT,TRBV11-2,.,TRBJ1-3,.
CASSIQGGQPQHF,TGTGCCAGTAGTATACAGGGAGGTCAGCCCCAGCATTTT,TRBV19,.,TRBJ1-5,.
CASSPDRDYEQYF,TGTGCCAGCAGCCCGGACAGGGACTACGAGCAGTACTTC,TRBV5-5,.,TRBJ2-7,TRBD1
CASHPSGSYEQYF,TGTGCCAGTCACCCGAGCGGTTCCTACGAGCAGTACTTC,TRBV6-5,few,TRBJ2-7,.
CSVEGQADQNEQFF,TGCAGCGTTGAAGGCCAGGCCGACCAAAATGAGCAGTTCTTC,TRBV29-1,.,TRBJ2-1,.
CASSSGTGGSYEQYF,TGTGCCAGCAGTTCCGGGACAGGGGGCAGTTACGAGCAGTACTTC,TRBV6-1,.,TRBJ2-7,TRBD1
CASSQATLQGIQNIQYF,TGTGCCAGCAGCCAAGCGACCTTACAGGGAATCCAAAACATTCAGTACTTC,TRBV7-8,.,TRBJ2-4,.
CASSLRRTGSSLGEQYF,TGTGCCAGCAGCTTGAGACGGACAGGGTCATCACTCGGCGAGCAGTACTTC,TRBV5-6,.,TRBJ2-7,TRBD1
CASSPGLYTDTQYF,TGTGCCAGCAGCCCGGGACTTTACACAGATACGCAGTATTTT,TRBV7-9,.,TRBJ2-3,.
CASSETKPGANVLTF,TGTGCCAGCTCTGAGACAAAGCCTGGGGCCAACGTCCTGACTTTC,TRBV28,.,TRBJ2-6,.
CASRSRGMNTEAFF,TGTGCCAGCAGGTCCAGGGGGATGAACACTGAAGCTTTCTTT,TRBV6-8,few,TRBJ1-1,TRBD1
CASTLRGGNTIYF,TGTGCCAGCACCCTGAGAGGCGGAAACACCATATATTTT,TRBV5-6,few,TRBJ1-3,.
CASSPFRGPGNQPQHF,TGTGCCAGTAGCCCCTTTCGAGGGCCGGGCAATCAGCCCCAGCATTTT,TRBV19,.,TRBJ1-5,.
CASSFGSYGYTF,TGTGCCAGCAGCTTTGGCAGCTATGGCTACACCTTC,TRBV11-2,few,TRBJ1-2,.
CASSLIGTSEGETQYF,TGTGCCAGTAGCCTAATTGGGACTAGCGAGGGGGAGACCCAGTACTTC,TRBV19,few,TRBJ2-5,TRBD2
CASSDRGRGYNEQFF,TGTGCCAGCAGTGACAGGGGGAGAGGCTACAATGAGCAGTTCTTC,TRBV2,few,TRBJ2-1,TRBD1
CASSYSAWGGYGYTF,TGTGCCAGCAGTTACTCAGCGTGGGGAGGCTATGGCTACACCTTC,TRBV6-5,few,TRBJ1-2,.
CASSLLTSGTNTGELFF,TGTGCCAGCAGCTTACTCACTAGCGGGACGAACACCGGGGAGCTGTTTTTT,TRBV5-4,.,TRBJ2-2,TRBD2
CAWRSGTSGISGELFF,TGTGCCTGGAGGTCCGGGACTAGCGGGATCTCTGGGGAGCTGTTTTTT,TRBV30,few,TRBJ2-2,TRBD2
CASSVGGRQTYEQYF,TGTGCCAGCAGCGTAGGGGGCCGACAAACCTACGAGCAGTACTTC,TRBV9,.,TRBJ2-7,.
CARSRRGQGPGELFF,TGTGCCAGGTCTCGCCGGGGACAAGGCCCCGGGGAGCTGTTTTTT,TRBV5-4,few,TRBJ2-2,.
CASSLAGRGGRTGELFF,TGTGCCAGCAGCTTAGCAGGCCGGGGGGGCCGGACCGGGGAGCTGTTTTTT,TRBV7-8,.,TRBJ2-2,TRBD2
CASSLGETGELFF,TGTGCCAGCAGCTTGGGGGAGACCGGGGAGCTGTTTTTT,TRBV5-6,few,TRBJ2-2,.
CAISESGPINYGYTF,TGTGCCATCAGTGAGTCGGGGCCAATTAACTATGGCTACACCTTC,TRBV10-3,.,TRBJ1-2,.
CAGGTTFGNTEAFF,TGTGCCGGGGGGACGACCTTCGGGAACACTGAAGCTTTCTTT,TRBV28,.,TRBJ1-1,.
CASSPGGKRTGELFF,TGTGCCAGCAGCCCTGGGGGGAAAAGAACCGGGGAGCTGTTTTTT,TRBV9,.,TRBJ2-2,.
CASSTGTSGYEQYF,TGTGCCAGTAGTACCGGGACTAGCGGCTACGAGCAGTACTTC,TRBV19,.,TRBJ2-7,TRBD2
CASSLPFNTEAFF,TGTGCCAGCAGTTTACCATTCAACACTGAAGCTTTCTTT,TRBV28,.,TRBJ1-1,.
CASSWPSGGYTGELFF,TGTGCCAGCAGCTGGCCTAGCGGGGGGTACACCGGGGAGCTGTTTTTT,TRBV7-6,.,TRBJ2-2,TRBD2
CASSDPGDNQPQHF,TGTGCCAGCAGTGATCCAGGGGACAATCAGCCCCAGCATTTT,TRBV6-1,few,TRBJ1-5,.
CAGREQGAFYGYTF,TGTGCCGGACGAGAGCAGGGGGCGTTCTATGGCTACACCTTC,TRBV6-1,few,TRBJ1-2,TRBD1
CASSLSIPGLASGSHEQYF,TGTGCCAGCAGTTTATCCATCCCGGGACTAGCGTCCGGTTCCCACGAGCAGTACTTC,TRBV27,few,TRBJ2-7,TRBD2
CASGTSTGDQPQHF,TGTGCCAGCGGGACTTCGACAGGGGATCAGCCCCAGCATTTT,TRBV28,.,TRBJ1-5,TRBD1
CASSLRTGVGYTF,TGCGCCAGCAGCTTAAGGACAGGGGTGGGCTACACCTTC,TRBV5-1,.,TRBJ1-2,TRBD1
CASSRRLAPFYEQYF,TGTGCCAGCAGCCGACGACTAGCGCCATTCTACGAGCAGTACTTC,TRBV11-3,.,TRBJ2-7,TRBD2
CASSLGGVLREQYF,TGTGCCAGCAGTTTAGGAGGGGTATTACGGGAGCAGTACTTC,TRBV28,.,TRBJ2-7,.
CASSERGLTEAFF,TGTGCCAGCAGCGAAAGGGGGCTCACTGAAGCTTTCTTT,TRBV6-6,once,TRBJ1-1,TRBD1
CASSSRRTGNTEAFF,TGTGCCAGCAGCTCACGTAGGACAGGGAACACTGAAGCTTTCTTT,TRBV5-4,few,TRBJ1-1,TRBD1
CASSVRGGGTDTQYF,TGTGCCAGCAGCGTACGCGGGGGGGGCACAGATACGCAGTATTTT,TRBV9,.,TRBJ2-3,TRBD2